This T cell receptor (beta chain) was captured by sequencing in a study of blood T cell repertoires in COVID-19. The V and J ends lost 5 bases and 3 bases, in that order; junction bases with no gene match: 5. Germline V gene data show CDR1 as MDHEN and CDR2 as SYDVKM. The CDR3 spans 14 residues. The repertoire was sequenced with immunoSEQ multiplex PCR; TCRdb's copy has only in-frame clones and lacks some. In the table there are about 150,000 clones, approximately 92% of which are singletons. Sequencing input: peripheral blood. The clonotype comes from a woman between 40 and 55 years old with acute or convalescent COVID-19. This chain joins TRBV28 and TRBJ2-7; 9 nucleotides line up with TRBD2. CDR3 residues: CASSLSGGFYEQYF. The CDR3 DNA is TGTGCCAGCAGTCTTAGCGGGGGTTTCTACGAGCAGTACTTC.